This T cell receptor beta chain was profiled in a study of blood T cell repertoires in COVID-19. Across the whole study: The United States, Italy and Spain supplied acute and convalescent COVID-19 samples. T cells, B-cell-depleted T cells, or PBMCs provided the cDNA or gDNA that served as material.

Original processing notes: Nucleated cell number was recorded as an estimate derived from reference gene primer amplification. Here immunoSEQ multiplex PCR was the method, and the copy in TCRdb shows in-frame clones only, minus some. The V and J calls and clone size were taken over from that table, and D and trimming were inferred from the DNA. The top ten clones hold 5.5% to 8% of a sample with some 300,000 clones, approximately 88% of them seen once. The source of this sequence is a woman aged 25 to 39 who had recovered from COVID-19. The sample comprised peripheral blood.

The CDR3 is CASSFATSYEQYF. DNA of the CDR3: TGTGCCAGCAGTTTTGCCACTTCCTACGAGCAGTACTTC. The V call is TRBV27, the J call TRBJ2-7; D call uncertain. The CDR3 loop spans 13 amino acids. The germline V gene has CDR1 MNHEY and CDR2 SMNVEV (reference sequence). Trimming removed 3 bases from V and 1 base from J, with 7 bases in between.